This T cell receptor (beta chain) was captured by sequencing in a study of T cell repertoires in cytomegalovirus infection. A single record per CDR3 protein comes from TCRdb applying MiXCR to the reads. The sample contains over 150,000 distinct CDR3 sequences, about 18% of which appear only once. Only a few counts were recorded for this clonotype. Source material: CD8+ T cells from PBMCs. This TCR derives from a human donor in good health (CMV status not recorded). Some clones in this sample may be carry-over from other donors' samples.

Here the CDR3 reads CASGDRGPYQETQYF. The CDR3 coding sequence is TGTGCCAGCGGTGACAGGGGCCCGTACCAAGAGACCCAGTACTTC. The rearrangement uses TRBV12-3 or TRBV12-4 and TRBJ2-5; 8 bases align to TRBD1. The CDR3 spans 15 residues. With V trimmed by 8 bases and J by 0 bases, 8 bases remained unmatched.